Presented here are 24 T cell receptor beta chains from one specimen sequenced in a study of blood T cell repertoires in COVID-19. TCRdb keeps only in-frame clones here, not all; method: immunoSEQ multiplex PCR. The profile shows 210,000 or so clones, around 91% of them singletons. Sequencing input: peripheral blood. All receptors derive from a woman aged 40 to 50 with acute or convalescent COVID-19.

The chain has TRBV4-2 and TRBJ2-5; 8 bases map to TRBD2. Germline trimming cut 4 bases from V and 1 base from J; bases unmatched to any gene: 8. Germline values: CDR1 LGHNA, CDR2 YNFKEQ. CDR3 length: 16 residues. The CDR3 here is CASSLFGGGFQETQYF. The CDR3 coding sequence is TGTGCCAGCAGCCTCTTTGGCGGGGGGTTCCAAGAGACCCAGTACTTC.

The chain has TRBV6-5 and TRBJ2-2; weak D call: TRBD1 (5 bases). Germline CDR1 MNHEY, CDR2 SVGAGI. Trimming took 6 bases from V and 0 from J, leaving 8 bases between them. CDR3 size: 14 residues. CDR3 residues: CASRTASNTGELFF. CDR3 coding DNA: TGTGCCAGCAGGACAGCTTCGAACACCGGGGAGCTGTTTTTT.

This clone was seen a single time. The CDR3 sequence: CASSFGPSSGGNQPQHF. The CDR3 nucleotides read TGTGCCAGCAGCTTTGGCCCTTCCTCCGGGGGCAATCAGCCCCAGCATTTT. The V and J genes are TRBV13 and TRBJ1-5; D unclear. The V end lost 3 bases, the J end lost 2 bases, and 17 bases lay between the germline ends. The CDR3 is 17 amino acids. The V gene's germline CDR1 is PRHDT and CDR2 FYEKMQ (reference sequence).

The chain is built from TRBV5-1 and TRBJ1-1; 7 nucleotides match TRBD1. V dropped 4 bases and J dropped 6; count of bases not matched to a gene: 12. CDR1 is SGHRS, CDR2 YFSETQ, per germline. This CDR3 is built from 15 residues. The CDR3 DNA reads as TGCGCCAGCAGCCGCGGGACAGTCTCGGGCGCTGAAGCTTTCTTT. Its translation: CASSRGTVSGAEAFF.

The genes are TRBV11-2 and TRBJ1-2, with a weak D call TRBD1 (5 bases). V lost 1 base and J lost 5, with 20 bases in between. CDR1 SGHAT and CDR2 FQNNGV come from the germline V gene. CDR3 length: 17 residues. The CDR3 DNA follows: TGTGCCAGCAGCTTAGGTGGCAAGGGGCCCCTGACTTATGGCTACACCTTC. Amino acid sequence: CASSLGGKGPLTYGYTF.

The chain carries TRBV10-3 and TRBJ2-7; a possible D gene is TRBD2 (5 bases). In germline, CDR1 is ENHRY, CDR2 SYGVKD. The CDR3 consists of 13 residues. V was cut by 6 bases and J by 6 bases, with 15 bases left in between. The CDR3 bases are TGTGCCATCAGCCCGACGGGAACGAGCGAGCAGTACGTC. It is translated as CAISPTGTSEQYV.

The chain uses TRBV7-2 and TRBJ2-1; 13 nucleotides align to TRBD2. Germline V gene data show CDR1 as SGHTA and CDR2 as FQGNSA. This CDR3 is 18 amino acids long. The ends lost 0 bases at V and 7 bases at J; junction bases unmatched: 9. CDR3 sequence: CASSLAARLAGGSNEQFF. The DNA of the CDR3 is TGTGCCAGCAGCTTAGCGGCCCGACTAGCGGGGGGAAGTAATGAGCAGTTCTTC.

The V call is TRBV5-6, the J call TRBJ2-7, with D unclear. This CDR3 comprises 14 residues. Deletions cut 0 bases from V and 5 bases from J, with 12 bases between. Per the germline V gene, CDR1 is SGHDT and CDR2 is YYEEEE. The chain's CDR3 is CASSLAGRSHEQYV. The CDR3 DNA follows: TGTGCCAGCAGCTTGGCCGGCAGGTCCCACGAGCAGTACGTC.

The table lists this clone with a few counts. For the CDR3, the DNA is TGTGCCAGCAGTCCGGGACAGGGGAACACTGAAGCTTTCTTT. It yields the protein CASSPGQGNTEAFF. This chain joins TRBV6-4 and TRBJ1-1, with TRBD1 identical over 9 bases. V was pared by 5 bases and J by 1 base, with 2 bases of the junction left unmatched. CDR1 is MRHNA and CDR2 is SNTAGT in the germline V gene. This CDR3 has 14 amino acids.

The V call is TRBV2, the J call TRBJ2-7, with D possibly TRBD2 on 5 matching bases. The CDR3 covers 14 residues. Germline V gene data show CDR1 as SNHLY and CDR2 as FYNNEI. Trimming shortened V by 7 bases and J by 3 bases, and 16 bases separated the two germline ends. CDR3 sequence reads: CASIGRDGLYEQYV. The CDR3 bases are TGTGCCAGCATAGGTCGAGACGGACTCTACGAGCAGTACGTC.

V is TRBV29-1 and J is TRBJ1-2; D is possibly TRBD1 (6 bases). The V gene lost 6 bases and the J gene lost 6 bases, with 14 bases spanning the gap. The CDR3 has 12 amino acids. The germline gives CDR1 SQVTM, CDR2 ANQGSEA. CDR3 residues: CSVGGAEDGYTF. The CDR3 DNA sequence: TGCAGCGTGGGGGGGGCCGAGGATGGCTACACCTTC.

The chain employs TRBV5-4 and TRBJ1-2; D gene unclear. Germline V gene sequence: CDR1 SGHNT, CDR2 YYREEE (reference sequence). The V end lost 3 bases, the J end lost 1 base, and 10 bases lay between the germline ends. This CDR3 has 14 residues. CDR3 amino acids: CASSSFQVNYGYTF. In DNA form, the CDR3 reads TGTGCCAGCAGCTCCTTCCAGGTTAACTATGGCTACACCTTC.

The DNA for the CDR3 is TGCGCCAGCAGTAAACTGGGACTACCCCTCCATCAGCCCCAGCATTTT. Encoded protein: CASSKLGLPLHQPQHF. The V and J genes are TRBV23-1 and TRBJ1-5; TRBD1 is a possible D gene (5 bases). TRBV23-1 is filed as an ORF, its function uncertain. Trimming stripped 5 bases from V and 5 bases from J, with 19 bases between. The CDR3 runs to 16 residues.

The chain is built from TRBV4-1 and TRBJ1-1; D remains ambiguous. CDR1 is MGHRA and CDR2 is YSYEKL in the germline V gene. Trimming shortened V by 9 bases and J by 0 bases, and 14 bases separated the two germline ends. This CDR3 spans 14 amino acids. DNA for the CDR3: TGCGCCAGTCGAAGCCGGACTCTGAACACTGAAGCTTTCTTT. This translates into CASRSRTLNTEAFF.

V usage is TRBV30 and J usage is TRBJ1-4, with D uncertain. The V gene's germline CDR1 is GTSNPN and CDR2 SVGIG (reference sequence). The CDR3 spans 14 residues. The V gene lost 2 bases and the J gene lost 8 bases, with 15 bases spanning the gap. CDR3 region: CAWSSPGGSEKLFF. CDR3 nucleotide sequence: TGTGCCTGGAGTTCCCCAGGAGGGTCGGAAAAACTGTTTTTT.

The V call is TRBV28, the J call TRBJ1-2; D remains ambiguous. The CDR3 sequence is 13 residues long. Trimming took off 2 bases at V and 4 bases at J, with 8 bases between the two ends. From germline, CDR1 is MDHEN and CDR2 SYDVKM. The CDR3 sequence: CASSLNYVYGYTF. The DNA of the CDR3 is TGTGCCAGCAGTTTAAACTACGTCTATGGCTACACCTTC.

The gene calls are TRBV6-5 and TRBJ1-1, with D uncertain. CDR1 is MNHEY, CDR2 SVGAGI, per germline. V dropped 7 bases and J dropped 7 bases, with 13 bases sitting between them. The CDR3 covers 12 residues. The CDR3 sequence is CASTRGRDEAFF. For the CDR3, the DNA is TGTGCCAGCACCCGGGGAAGGGATGAAGCTTTCTTT.

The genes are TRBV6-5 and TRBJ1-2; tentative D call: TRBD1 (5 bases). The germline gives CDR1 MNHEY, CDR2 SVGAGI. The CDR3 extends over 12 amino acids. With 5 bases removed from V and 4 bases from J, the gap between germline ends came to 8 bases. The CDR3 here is CASSRGFYGYTF. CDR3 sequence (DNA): TGTGCCAGCAGTAGGGGTTTCTATGGCTACACCTTC.

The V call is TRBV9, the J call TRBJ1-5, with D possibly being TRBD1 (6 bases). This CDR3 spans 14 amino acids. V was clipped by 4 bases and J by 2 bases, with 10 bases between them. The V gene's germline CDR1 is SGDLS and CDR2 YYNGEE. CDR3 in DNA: TGTGCCAGCAGCCCCTGGGGGCGCAATCAGCCCCAGCATTTT. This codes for CASSPWGRNQPQHF. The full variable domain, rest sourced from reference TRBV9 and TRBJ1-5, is DSGVTQTPKHLITATGQRVTLRCSPRSGDLSVYWYQQSLDQGLQFLIQYYNGEERAKGNILERFSAQQFPDLHSELNLSSLELGDSALYFCASSPWGRNQPQHFGDGTRLSIL.

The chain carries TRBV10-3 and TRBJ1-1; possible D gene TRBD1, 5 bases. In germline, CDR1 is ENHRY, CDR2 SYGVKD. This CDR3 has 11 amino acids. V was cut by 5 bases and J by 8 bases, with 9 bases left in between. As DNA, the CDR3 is TGTGCCATCAGTTATCAGGGCGAAGCTTTCTTT. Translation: CAISYQGEAFF.

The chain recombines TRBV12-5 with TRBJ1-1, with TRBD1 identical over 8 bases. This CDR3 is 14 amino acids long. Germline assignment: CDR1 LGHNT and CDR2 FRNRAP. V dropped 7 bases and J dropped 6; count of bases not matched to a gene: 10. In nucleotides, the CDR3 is TGTGCTAGTGACCAGACAGGGGATATAGCTGAAGCTTTCTTT. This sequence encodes CASDQTGDIAEAFF.

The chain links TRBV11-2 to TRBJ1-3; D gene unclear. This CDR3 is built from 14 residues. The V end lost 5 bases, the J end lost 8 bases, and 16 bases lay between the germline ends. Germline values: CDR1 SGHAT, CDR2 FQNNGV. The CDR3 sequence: CASSPAVGVYTIYF. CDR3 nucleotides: TGTGCCAGCAGCCCCGCGGTCGGGGTATACACCATATATTTT.

The CDR3 DNA reads as TGTGCCAGTAGTTCGCAGGCTTCATTGACTGAAGCTTTCTTT. Its translation is CASSSQASLTEAFF. J is TRBJ1-1 and V is TRBV19; D not certain. The CDR3 sequence is 14 residues long. The germline V gene encodes CDR1 LNHDA and CDR2 SQIVND (reference sequence). Trimming removed 5 bases at V and 5 bases at J, with 15 bases between.

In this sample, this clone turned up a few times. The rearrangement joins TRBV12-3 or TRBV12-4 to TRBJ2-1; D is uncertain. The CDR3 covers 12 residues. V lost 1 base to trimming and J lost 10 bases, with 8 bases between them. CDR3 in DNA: TGTGCCAGCAGTTTAGTCTCCGTGGAGCAGTTCTTC. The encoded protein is CASSLVSVEQFF.